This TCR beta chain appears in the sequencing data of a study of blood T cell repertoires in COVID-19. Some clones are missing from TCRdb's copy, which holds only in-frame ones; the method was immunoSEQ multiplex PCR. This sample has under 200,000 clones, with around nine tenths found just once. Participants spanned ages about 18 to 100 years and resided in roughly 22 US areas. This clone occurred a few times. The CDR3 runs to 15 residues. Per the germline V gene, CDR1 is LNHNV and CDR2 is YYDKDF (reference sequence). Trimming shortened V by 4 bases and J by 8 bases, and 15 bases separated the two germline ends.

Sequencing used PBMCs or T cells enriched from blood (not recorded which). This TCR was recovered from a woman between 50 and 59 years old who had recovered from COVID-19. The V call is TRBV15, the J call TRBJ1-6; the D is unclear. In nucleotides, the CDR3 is TGTGCCACCAGCACCGCAAAGAACTCCGATTCACCCCTCCACTTT. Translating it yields CATSTAKNSDSPLHF.